This T cell receptor beta chain was recorded in a study of graft-versus-host responses after intestinal transplantation. For the study at large: Once they had received anti-thymocyte globulin induction, all recipients took tacrolimus and steroids for around 3 years.

The repertoire was sequenced with immunoSEQ multiplex PCR; TCRdb's copy has only in-frame clones and lacks some. Found here are about 57,000 clones, around 90% of them singletons; the top ten hold approximately 1.6%. V dropped 0 bases and J dropped 1 base, with 11 bases sitting between them. Germline loops: CDR1 LGHNA, CDR2 YNFKEQ. This CDR3 has 16 residues. Findings of the study overall: Early post-transplant falls in HvG clones accompanied the peak levels of circulating GvH clones. Allografts of one patient group, those with graft-donor T cell macrochimerism, had high graft-versus-host to host-versus-graft clonal ratios.

In the case of this clone: Its matching antigen is unknown.

Specimen: PBMCs, collected 26 days after transplant. This TCR came from a human patient who received an intestinal transplant, so some T cells may come from the graft donor. The chain recombines TRBV4-2 with TRBJ2-3, with a tentative D call TRBD1 (5 bases). The CDR3: CASSQDQGFGTDTQYF. CDR3 coding DNA: TGTGCCAGCAGCCAAGATCAGGGATTCGGCACAGATACGCAGTATTTT.